This T cell receptor beta chain was captured in a study of control samples from healthy donors and cancer patients. The V gene lost 5 bases and the J gene lost 5 bases, with 16 bases spanning the gap. The CDR3 totals 14 residues. CDR1 is SGHTA and CDR2 is FQGTGA in the germline V gene. Method: immunoSEQ multiplex PCR; TCRdb's copy keeps in-frame clones and lacks some. The table has some 150,000 clones, 75% to 95% seen once; the top ten hold more than 6.5%. Material: blood. The chain carries TRBV7-3 and TRBJ2-7; D is uncertain. The receptor was derived from a young man in good health. Here the CDR3 DNA reads TGTGCCAGCAGCCCACAGCCCTCCGGCAACGAGCAGTACTTC. Its protein is CASSPQPSGNEQYF.